This T cell receptor beta chain was profiled in a study of blood T cell repertoires in COVID-19. Study context: The United States, Italy and Spain were the sources of the acute and convalescent COVID-19 samples.

The V and J ends lost 0 bases and 4 bases, in that order; junction bases with no gene match: 6. Germline CDR1 and CDR2: SGHRS and YFSETQ. The CDR3 contains 16 residues. Profiling relied on immunoSEQ multiplex PCR, and the TCRdb table lists in-frame clones only, not all of them. The sample comprises roughly 160,000 clones, roughly 87% of which are singletons, and 7% to 8% rests with the top ten. Clinical history reported by participants formed the basis on which cohorts were assigned. Donors in Cohort 3 who had recovered were those with two negative PCRs, healthcare professional clearance, or resolution of their symptoms.

The chain joins TRBV5-1 to TRBJ2-1; 8 nucleotides align to TRBD1. The sequenced material came from PBMCs or T cells enriched from blood (not recorded which). The receptor was isolated from a woman in her 50s who had recovered from COVID-19. The CDR3 spells CASSLVGTGSYNEQFF. The CDR3 DNA sequence: TGCGCCAGCAGCTTGGTCGGGACAGGATCTTACAATGAGCAGTTCTTC.